This TCR beta chain emerged from a study of T cells in Graves' hyperthyroidism and ophthalmopathy (dated by TCRdb to the late 2010s). Some background on the complete study: Peripheral blood samples were taken at initial diagnosis, before any treatment was given. The paper reports TCR Vbeta CDR3 sequencing of roughly 140 peripheral blood samples: around 45 ophthalmopathy, roughly 74 hyperthyroidism and around 17 progressor patients. The roughly 100 discovery patients were divided at random into training and test sets in a 7:3 ratio. After sampling, hyperthyroidism patients received methimazole starting at 30 mg daily, and ophthalmopathy patients received high-dose intravenous methylprednisolone. Whether ophthalmopathy could be predicted prospectively was tested in an independent validation cohort made up of under 20 hyperthyroidism patients plus 17 patients who later progressed to ophthalmopathy. To identify TCR V-J signatures that set the groups apart, the researchers used a discovery cohort of more than 95 patients, made up of 40 to 45 with Graves' ophthalmopathy and some 60 with stable Graves' hyperthyroidism. The study also compared thyroid tissue and blood T-cell repertoires from more than 5 Graves' hyperthyroidism patients.

The TCR beta CDR3 regions were amplified from the RNA transcripts. A first-round RT-PCR of the TCR CDR3 used the HTBI primer set with the Qiagen OneStep RT-PCR kit. Libraries were constructed in a second round of multiplex PCR, after which size selection and purification were carried out. Sequencing of the libraries was done on an Illumina HiSeq2000 using paired-end 100 bp reads. The study's own analysis went as follows. Raw data were processed with SOAPnuke, discarding reads with adapters, uncalled bases, mean Phred below 15, or no exact constant-primer or identifier match. High-quality paired reads were merged with COPE v1.2.5, and unique nucleotide sequences were defined as clonotypes. Clonotypes were aligned to IMGT TRBV, TRBD and TRBJ reference segments using MiTCR v1.1. The analysis was restricted to V-J combinations with a frequency above 0.0001, which together covered approximately 99% of the repertoires. The TCS score was defined as F50 (clonal expansion) divided by E x V (chaos), with BLOSUM62-based TCRdist calculated between CDR3 peptides within each V-J. Welch's t-statistics and random forest reduced some 510 V-J features to 13, which were used in a naive Bayes classifier (R e1071). Starting from the raw public reads, TCRdb applied fastp trimming at Q25, assembled clones with MiXCR and retained in-frame beta chains. When rows share a CDR3 protein, they turn into one entry using the most common DNA and genes. These V and J calls are TCRdb output, not the study's own analysis. Here the sample has approximately 600,000 distinct CDR3 sequences; under 25% occur a single time. Clones ranked in the top ten supply roughly a third of the sample.

In the ophthalmopathy patients, disease was moderately to severely active, with a Clinical Activity Score of 3 or more, a NOSPECS grade of 4 or more, and a duration of less than 3 months. Any patient with an uncontrolled infection, another autoimmune disease, pregnancy or lactation was excluded. Diagnoses were established on the basis of clinical symptoms, serum thyroxine and TRAb, thyroid ultrasound, and orbital computed tomography. PBMCs were separated from approximately 9.9 ml of fresh peripheral blood using Ficoll-Paque density gradient centrifugation. Total RNA was extracted with Trizol reagent, and quality was checked on an Agilent 2100 Bioanalyzer. The CDR1 and CDR2 encoded by the germline V gene (reference sequence) are DFQATT and SNEGSKA. Trimming takes 5 bases from V and 4 bases from J, and the germline ends sit 14 bases apart. The CDR3 sequence holds 14 residues, the cysteine and phenylalanine included. Only the CDR3 part of the read is kept: 42 bases, read in frame from the first base.

This clonotype was seen ten or more times. Its antigen remains unidentified. Per-base quality was not reported, and no clone a single base away is much larger than it. What the authors observed across the whole study: A 13 V-J signature model separated ophthalmopathy from stable hyperthyroidism, with about 90% sensitivity and about 81% specificity in cross-validation and 80%/75% in testing. No statistical method was used to set the sample size in advance, and investigators knew the group allocation. Blood samples also contained most of the expanded thyroid clonotypes (frequency above 0.001), which suggests that blood repertoires may reflect thyroid immune responses. In validation, the model predicted progression to ophthalmopathy with approximately 69% sensitivity and less than 75% specificity, a median of approximately 6.7 months before onset.

The sample consisted of blood. The clonotype was recovered from a young man with Graves' ophthalmopathy. The V and J genes are TRBV20-1 and TRBJ2-2; TRBD1 could be the D gene, as 6 bases match. The nucleotide sequence reads as follows: TGCAGTGCTCCTAACCACAGGGCCACCGGGGAGCTGTTTTTT. This codes for CSAPNHRATGELFF.